The 17 T cell receptor beta chains reported below all come from one sample, sequenced in a study of regulatory T cells in long-lasting Graves disease. Construction of the TCR beta libraries employed iRepertoire HTBI primers in conjunction with Arm-PCR of CDR3 regions. TCRdb reanalysed the multiplex PCR reads using MiXCR and keeps one entry per CDR3 protein. The top ten hold approximately 26% of the sample, which has roughly 450,000 distinct CDR3 sequences, around a quarter seen once. The time point: persistent/refractory GD, antithyroid drugs over 5 years with positive TRAb. Extracted PBMC RNA gave rise to the TCR library. The starting material was peripheral blood mononuclear cells (PBMCs), obtained when the disease was refractory, from a patient treated with antithyroid drugs. The receptors originated from a female donor with Graves disease.

The V gene is TRBV29-1, the J gene TRBJ1-3; D ambiguous. The CDR3 spans 13 residues. Germline values: CDR1 SQVTM, CDR2 ANQGSEA. With 4 bases removed from V and 0 bases from J, the gap between germline ends came to 7 bases. The CDR3 nucleotides read TGCAGCGTTGTGCAAAACTCTGGAAACACCATATATTTT. Its protein is CSVVQNSGNTIYF.

This clonotype was recorded a few times. The V call is TRBV11-2, the J call TRBJ1-4; 7 bases are a match to TRBD1. The CDR3 length is 15 residues. Germline V gene lookup returns CDR1 SGHAT and CDR2 FQNNGV. Trimming removed 2 bases from V and 2 bases from J; junction bases left unmatched: 2. The CDR3 here is CASSLQTGTNEKLFF. CDR3 bases: TGTGCCAGCAGCTTACAGACAGGGACTAATGAAAAACTGTTTTTT. Combining the CDR3 with reference TRBV11-2 and TRBJ1-4 gives the whole variable domain EAGVAQSPRYKIIEKRQSVAFWCNPISGHATLYWYQQILGQGPKLLIQFQNNGVVDDSQLPKDRFSAERLKGVDSTLKIQPAKLEDSAVYLCASSLQTGTNEKLFFGSGTQLSVL.

The CDR3 nucleotides are TGTGCCAGCAGCTTTGGCATTCAGTACTTC. Its translation is CASSFGIQYF. The chain has TRBV5-8 and TRBJ2-4; D remains ambiguous. Per the germline V gene, CDR1 is SGHTS and CDR2 is YDEGEE. Trimming took 2 bases from V and 9 from J, leaving 3 bases between them. CDR3 length: 10 amino acids.

This clonotype was detected ten times or more. The V call is TRBV10-3, the J call TRBJ1-2, with unresolved D. The CDR3 is 14 residues long. Germline CDR1 and CDR2: ENHRY and SYGVKD. The ends were cut back, 0 bases at V and 8 bases at J, with 13 bases in the middle. The CDR3, as DNA: TGTGCCATCAGTGAGTCTCGGATAGGGAACGGCTACACCTTC. Translated, it gives CAISESRIGNGYTF.

The J gene is TRBJ1-2, the V gene TRBV25-1; D gene unclear. Per germline, CDR1 MGHDK and CDR2 SYGVNS. This CDR3 comprises 16 residues. The V and J ends lost 4 bases and 1 base respectively, with 16 bases between them. The CDR3 reads CASSAKNTLRNYGYTF. In DNA form, the CDR3 reads TGTGCCAGCAGTGCAAAAAATACACTCCGTAACTATGGCTACACCTTC.

The rearrangement joins TRBV6-4 to TRBJ2-3, with D possibly being TRBD1 (5 bases). This CDR3 is built from 14 residues. Looked up from germline, CDR1 is MRHNA and CDR2 is SNTAGT. V gave up 6 bases and J gave up 2 bases, with 12 bases separating them. CDR3 coding DNA: TGTGCCAGCAGAGTGGGGCAAGACACAGATACGCAGTATTTT. As protein: CASRVGQDTDTQYF.

The chain is built from TRBV18 and TRBJ2-3; a weak D match, TRBD1 (5 bases). Trimming left V 5 bases short and J 5 bases short, with 11 bases between. Looked up from germline, CDR1 is KGHSH and CDR2 is LQKENI. This CDR3 has 13 amino acids. CDR3 sequence reads: CASSDSVGDTQYF. The DNA for the CDR3 is TGTGCCAGCTCAGACAGCGTGGGAGATACGCAGTATTTT.

V gene TRBV25-1 combines with J gene TRBJ1-3; D is uncertain. From germline, CDR1 is MGHDK and CDR2 SYGVNS. V was shortened by 1 base and J by 0 bases, with 13 bases between the two germline ends. This CDR3 region has 17 residues. The CDR3 is CASSESARRRSGNTIYF. The CDR3 nucleotides are TGTGCCAGCAGTGAATCGGCGCGGCGCCGCTCTGGAAACACCATATATTTT.

The V call is TRBV19, the J call TRBJ2-2, with a tentative D call TRBD2 (5 bases). The CDR3 is made up of 13 amino acids. V lost 3 bases and J 6 bases, leaving 8 bases between the germline ends. Germline CDR1 and CDR2: LNHDA and SQIVND (reference sequence). Written as DNA, the CDR3 is TGTGCCAGTAGTATCAGGCGGGCCGGGGAGCTGTTTTTT. It yields the protein CASSIRRAGELFF.

This clonotype was seen at least ten times. This chain connects TRBV20-1 to TRBJ2-7; maybe TRBD1 (5 bases). CDR1 DFQATT and CDR2 SNEGSKA come from the germline V gene (reference sequence). The CDR3 spans 15 residues. The V gene lost 0 bases and the J gene lost 0 bases, with 12 bases spanning the gap. CDR3: CSARDLQGNSYEQYF. In DNA form, the CDR3 reads TGCAGTGCTAGAGATCTGCAGGGTAACTCCTACGAGCAGTACTTC.

Regarding this clonotype: At one of its ends the junction is not consistent with the germline gene, which may arise from a read error. The chain combines TRBV28 with TRBJ1-1; D perhaps matches TRBD1 (6 bases). In germline, CDR1 is MDHEN, CDR2 SYDVKM. The CDR3 runs to 16 residues. CDR3 sequence (DNA): TGTGCCTGCAGTTTAAGGGGGGCCGGAAAATCCACTGAAGCTTTCTTT. Encoded protein: CACSLRGAGKSTEAFF.

There are a few counts of this clonotype. The CDR3 DNA reads TGTGCCAGCAGCCAAAGAAAGTATCTCGAGACCCAGTACTTC. This codes for CASSQRKYLETQYF. The chain links TRBV14 to TRBJ2-5; D unclear. Trimming shortened V by 2 bases and J by 5 bases, and 12 bases separated the two germline ends. CDR1 is SGHDN and CDR2 is FVKESK in the germline V gene. This CDR3 has 14 residues.

The table lists this clonotype with many counts. The V and J genes are TRBV7-2 and TRBJ1-2, with 8 bases aligning to TRBD1. Germline V gives CDR1 SGHTA, CDR2 FQGNSA. The trim removed 5 bases at V and 7 bases at J, leaving 9 bases unmatched. CDR3 length: 14 amino acids. This CDR3 is CASSVRQGLFGYTF. The CDR3 nucleotides read TGTGCCAGCAGCGTACGACAGGGGCTCTTTGGCTACACCTTC.

There are a few counts of this clonotype. This rearrangement joins TRBV6-2 or TRBV6-3 to TRBJ1-4; D perhaps matches TRBD1 (5 bases). Germline V CDR1 and CDR2: MNHEY, SVGEGT. V lost 0 bases, J lost 7 bases, and 6 bases lay in between. The CDR3 totals 13 residues. This chain's CDR3 is CASSYSGGEKLFF. CDR3 bases: TGTGCCAGCAGTTACTCTGGGGGTGAAAAACTGTTTTTT.

The J gene is TRBJ1-3, the V gene TRBV18; 7 positions match TRBD1. V lost 3 bases and J lost 3; bases outside the gene matches: 2. The CDR3 runs to 14 residues. Germline-derived CDR1 and CDR2 are KGHSH and LQKENI. The CDR3 protein is CASSPRDSGNTIYF. The CDR3 bases are TGTGCCAGCTCACCCCGGGACAGTGGAAACACCATATATTTT.

V gene TRBV6-1 combines with J gene TRBJ2-5; weak D call: TRBD2 (6 bases). V lost 7 bases and J 1 base, leaving 16 bases between the germline ends. Germline V lookup: CDR1 MNHNS, CDR2 SASEGT. The CDR3 loop spans 15 amino acids. The CDR3 region has the DNA TGTGCCAGCAAATTTAGCGGAGCCCTCCAAGAGACCCAGTACTTC. Its protein is CASKFSGALQETQYF.

V gene TRBV2 combines with J gene TRBJ2-4; possible D gene TRBD2, 6 bases. Germline V CDR1 and CDR2: SNHLY, FYNNEI. V lost 6 bases and J lost 7, with 16 bases in between. This CDR3 has 14 residues. The CDR3 protein is CASSRRRDPNIQYF. Here the CDR3 DNA reads TGTGCCAGCAGCCGTAGGCGGGACCCGAACATTCAGTACTTC.